The 5 T cell receptor beta chains in this list originate from one sample, sequenced in a study of blood T cell repertoires in COVID-19. Method: immunoSEQ multiplex PCR; TCRdb's copy keeps in-frame clones and lacks some. This table holds approximately 470,000 clones, around 90% found once. The source material was PBMCs or T cells enriched from blood (not recorded which). The receptor source for this set is a woman aged 18-29 years who had recovered from COVID-19.

V gene TRBV28 combines with J gene TRBJ2-1; D possibly corresponds to TRBD2 (6 bases). V was clipped by 4 bases and J by 8 bases, with 15 bases between them. Germline V gene data show CDR1 as MDHEN and CDR2 as SYDVKM. The CDR3 has 14 amino acids. The CDR3 nucleotides are TGTGCCAGCAGTTCCGGGACTCTTGTCGATGAGCAGTTCTTC. Translating it yields CASSSGTLVDEQFF.

The rearrangement links TRBV23-1 to TRBJ2-2; a possible D gene is TRBD1 (5 bases). TRBV23-1 is noted as an ORF with a role that remains uncertain. The CDR3 has 17 amino acids. Between the trimmed V and J ends, which lost 1 base and 7 bases, there was a span of 19 bases. The DNA for the CDR3 is TGCGCCAGCAGTCAATGTGATCCAGGGATGACGGTCGGGGAGCTGTTTTTT. It specifies CASSQCDPGMTVGELFF.

The chain links TRBV2 to TRBJ2-7; D is unresolved. The CDR3 has 14 amino acids. V was cut by 7 bases and J by 3 bases, with 16 bases left in between. The germline gives CDR1 SNHLY, CDR2 FYNNEI. The CDR3 bases are TGTGCCAGCAAATTTGTAACAGCAGACTACGAGCAGTACTTC. Its translation is CASKFVTADYEQYF.

V gene TRBV2 combines with J gene TRBJ1-1, with 10 bases lining up with TRBD1. CDR1 and CDR2 (germline): SNHLY, FYNNEI. Losses at the gene ends were 8 bases for V and 0 bases for J; bases not matched to a gene: 9. CDR3 length: 16 residues. Here the CDR3 DNA reads TGTGCCAGCCTCCGGGACAGGGGAGACATGAACACTGAAGCTTTCTTT. This codes for CASLRDRGDMNTEAFF.

V and J are TRBV5-1 and TRBJ1-1; TRBD1 might be the D (6 bases). CDR1 is SGHRS, CDR2 YFSETQ, per germline. This CDR3 is built from 13 residues. The V end lost 3 bases, the J end lost 4 bases, and 10 bases lay between the germline ends. DNA for the CDR3: TGCGCCAGCAGCTCCCAGGGGAGCACTGAAGCTTTCTTT. Translation: CASSSQGSTEAFF.